The 30 T cell receptor beta chains given below trace back to one sample, sequenced in a study of blood T cell repertoires in COVID-19. Produced via immunoSEQ multiplex PCR; TCRdb's table is partial and in-frame only. The top ten hold 2.1% of the sample, which has approximately 260,000 clones, 90% seen once. The sequenced sample was peripheral blood. These receptors all stem from a woman in her sixties or seventies with COVID-19, enrolled during active disease.

V and J are TRBV5-1 and TRBJ1-2; 7 nucleotides line up with TRBD1. From germline, CDR1 is SGHRS and CDR2 YFSETQ. With V trimmed by 0 bases and J by 4 bases, 12 bases remained unmatched. This CDR3 is 17 amino acids long. In nucleotides, the CDR3 is TGCGCCAGCAGCTTGGTTACCCGCACGACAGGGACCTATGGCTACACCTTC. Translated: CASSLVTRTTGTYGYTF.

This clone was picked up one time. The CDR3: CSIAGNTEAFF. As DNA, the CDR3 is TGCAGTATCGCAGGGAACACTGAAGCTTTCTTT. The chain has TRBV20-1 and TRBJ1-1, with D unresolved. The CDR3 length is 11 residues. CDR1 DFQATT and CDR2 SNEGSKA come from the germline V gene (reference sequence). Trimming removed 8 bases at V and 1 base at J, with 8 bases between.

The rearrangement links TRBV9 to TRBJ1-4; D gene uncertain. Germline CDR1 SGDLS, CDR2 YYNGEE. This CDR3 is built from 15 residues. Trimming removed 4 bases at V and 6 bases at J, with 16 bases between. The CDR3 coding sequence is TGTGCCAGCAGCCGCAGTCCGGGATCCGATGAAAAACTGTTTTTT. Protein sequence: CASSRSPGSDEKLFF.

On this clone itself: At one boundary the junction diverges from the germline segment, which might be a read error. The V gene is TRBV6-2 or TRBV6-3, the J gene TRBJ2-7; 8 bases agree with TRBD2. The CDR3 sequence is 15 residues long. CDR1 is MNHEY and CDR2 is SVGEGT in the germline V gene. Here the CDR3 DNA reads TGTGCCAGCAGTGACTCGCGGGGGGCTCCCTACGAGCAGTACTTC. Encoded protein: CASSDSRGAPYEQYF.

The chain employs TRBV4-2 and TRBJ1-1, with 7 bases that match TRBD1. The junction had 6 bases not matched to a gene; V was cut back by 4 bases and J by 1 base. Germline lookup yields CDR1 LGHNA and CDR2 YNFKEQ. The length of the CDR3 is 15 residues. In DNA, the CDR3 is TGTGCCAGCAGCCCCCAGACAGGGAAGAACACTGAAGCTTTCTTT. This sequence encodes CASSPQTGKNTEAFF.

This chain joins TRBV7-9 and TRBJ1-2, with D maybe TRBD1 (6 bases). Trimming stripped 4 bases from V and 2 bases from J, with 11 bases between. The CDR3 runs to 14 residues. The V gene's germline CDR1 is SEHNR and CDR2 FQNEAQ (reference sequence). Here the CDR3 reads CASSSGTLNYGYTF. The CDR3 DNA reads as TGTGCCAGCAGCTCCGGGACATTGAACTATGGCTACACCTTC.

The J gene is TRBJ2-7, the V gene TRBV5-4; TRBD2 is a possible D gene (6 bases). Germline-derived CDR1 and CDR2 are SGHNT and YYREEE (reference sequence). The CDR3 length is 15 residues. The V end lost 4 bases, the J end lost 2 bases, and 16 bases lay between the germline ends. CDR3 in amino acids: CASSLAGTFAYEQYF. DNA of the CDR3: TGTGCCAGCAGCCTTGCCGGGACTTTTGCCTACGAGCAGTACTTC.

The chain uses TRBV7-2 and TRBJ1-6; D not certain. Germline V gene data show CDR1 as SGHTA and CDR2 as FQGNSA. The CDR3 is 17 amino acids. Trimming cost V 2 bases and J 14 bases, with 25 bases left between them. The CDR3 nucleotides read TGTGCCAGCAGCTTATCGGTGGGTCGGGTCCGTTTCGCGGCCCTCCACTTT. Protein: CASSLSVGRVRFAALHF.

The chain combines TRBV5-1 with TRBJ2-1; possibly TRBD2 for D (6 bases). Germline V gene data show CDR1 as SGHRS and CDR2 as YFSETQ. V was cut by 0 bases and J by 3 bases, with 10 bases left in between. The CDR3 is made up of 15 amino acids. The CDR3 bases are TGCGCCAGCAGCTTGGGGGGCGGGAACTACAATGAGCAGTTCTTC. Translated: CASSLGGGNYNEQFF.

The J gene is TRBJ2-3, the V gene TRBV4-2, with TRBD2 matching over 8 bases. The V gene end was trimmed by 0 bases and the J gene end by 4 bases; junction bases not matched to a gene: 6. This CDR3 is 16 amino acids long. CDR1 is LGHNA, CDR2 YNFKEQ, per germline. CDR3 amino acids: CASSQDPGGRSDTQYF. The CDR3, as DNA: TGTGCCAGCAGCCAAGATCCGGGGGGGCGCTCAGATACGCAGTATTTT.

This clone appeared a single time. The chain joins TRBV7-2 to TRBJ1-1; the match to TRBD1 covers 10 bases. Germline CDR1 is SGHTA and CDR2 is FQGNSA. This CDR3 is built from 16 residues. J gave up 3 bases and V 1 base, and 5 bases lay outside the gene matches. The CDR3 loop reads CASSLGGTGVDTEAFF. The CDR3 nucleotides read TGTGCCAGCAGCTTAGGAGGGACAGGGGTTGACACTGAAGCTTTCTTT.

This clone was seen just once. The chain has TRBV30 and TRBJ1-2; possible D gene TRBD1, 5 bases. Per the germline V gene, CDR1 is GTSNPN and CDR2 is SVGIG (reference sequence). This CDR3 is built from 13 residues. V gave up 0 bases and J gave up 5 bases, with 10 bases separating them. CDR3 in amino acids: CAWSVHRPYGYTF. In nucleotides, the CDR3 is TGTGCCTGGAGTGTACACAGGCCGTATGGCTACACCTTC. Looking up the rest from reference TRBV30 and TRBJ1-2 gives the full variable domain: SQTIHQWPATLVQPVGSPLSLECTVEGTSNPNLYWYRQAAGRGLQLLFYSVGIGQISSEVPQNLSASRPQDRQFILSSKKLLLSDSGFYLCAWSVHRPYGYTFGSGTRLTVV.

The gene calls are TRBV10-3 and TRBJ2-3; 9 bases map to TRBD2. The length of the CDR3 is 14 residues. The V and J ends lost 11 bases and 10 bases, in that order; junction bases with no gene match: 16. Looked up from germline, CDR1 is ENHRY and CDR2 is SYGVKD. CDR3 sequence: CASQAGGPPSSQYF. CDR3 DNA sequence: TGTGCCTCCCAGGCGGGGGGGCCTCCCTCATCGCAGTATTTT.

This clone was seen only once. The rearrangement links TRBV6-6 to TRBJ1-1; 9 positions match TRBD1. With V trimmed by 7 bases and J by 5 bases, 8 bases remained unmatched. Germline-derived CDR1 and CDR2 are MNHNY and SVGAGI (reference sequence). The CDR3 totals 14 residues. The CDR3: CASNPQGADTEAFF. The CDR3 DNA reads as TGTGCCAGCAATCCACAGGGGGCGGATACTGAAGCTTTCTTT.

V is TRBV19 and J is TRBJ1-1; TRBD1 might be the D (5 bases). In germline, CDR1 is LNHDA, CDR2 SQIVND (reference sequence). The CDR3 runs to 14 residues. V shed 4 bases and J shed 5 bases, with 14 bases lying between them. The DNA for the CDR3 is TGTGCCAGTAGTACCAGAAGAAGGGGAACTGAAGCTTTCTTT. Translation gives CASSTRRRGTEAFF.

The chain combines TRBV27 with TRBJ1-1; weak D call: TRBD1 (6 bases). Per germline, CDR1 MNHEY and CDR2 SMNVEV (reference sequence). The V gene lost 5 bases and the J gene lost 4 bases, with 20 bases spanning the gap. The CDR3 has 16 amino acids. The CDR3 DNA is TGTGCCAGCAGTAAACAAATACAGGGATTGGGCACTGAAGCTTTCTTT. Its protein is CASSKQIQGLGTEAFF.

J is TRBJ2-7 and V is TRBV5-6; TRBD2 aligns across 12 bases. The length of the CDR3 is 16 residues. The germline CDR1 and CDR2 sequences are SGHDT and YYEEEE. The V segment lost 0 bases and the J segment 4 bases; nucleotides outside the gene matches: 5. CDR3 DNA: TGTGCCAGCAGCTTGGCGGGGCTAGCGGGGGGGTACGAGCAGTACTTC. Residues: CASSLAGLAGGYEQYF. Using reference TRBV5-6 and TRBJ2-7 for the parts outside the CDR3, the full variable domain is DAGVTQSPTHLIKTRGQQVTLRCSPKSGHDTVSWYQQALGQGPQFIFQYYEEEERQRGNFPDRFSGHQFPNYSSELNVNALLLGDSALYLCASSLAGLAGGYEQYFGPGTRLTVT.

The V gene is TRBV2, the J gene TRBJ2-6; no clear D gene. Germline CDR1 and CDR2: SNHLY and FYNNEI. The ends were cut back, 6 bases at V and 0 bases at J, with 6 bases in the middle. The CDR3 extends over 14 amino acids. This chain's CDR3 is CASSRISGANVLTF. DNA for the CDR3: TGTGCCAGCAGCCGTATCTCTGGGGCCAACGTCCTGACTTTC.

The rearrangement links TRBV5-1 to TRBJ1-1; no definite D call. V lost 4 bases and J 1 base, leaving 11 bases between the germline ends. Germline V gene sequence: CDR1 SGHRS, CDR2 YFSETQ. CDR3 length: 14 residues. DNA of the CDR3: TGCGCCAGCAGCCCCCGGGGAGGGAACACTGAAGCTTTCTTT. Translating gives CASSPRGGNTEAFF.

The chain recombines TRBV2 with TRBJ1-6; D uncertain. Germline-derived CDR1 and CDR2 are SNHLY and FYNNEI. Trimming cost V 5 bases and J 17 bases, with 16 bases left between them. CDR3 length equals 12 residues. CDR3 nucleotide sequence: TGTGCCAGCAGTCCGATTGTTATGTCGGTCCACTTT. Encoded protein: CASSPIVMSVHF.

The chain recombines TRBV3-1 (or the pseudogene TRBV3-2) with TRBJ2-5; no clear D gene. V lost 2 bases, J lost 5 bases, and 9 bases lay in between. This CDR3 has 13 residues. Germline CDR1 is LGHDT and CDR2 is YNNKEL (reference sequence). CDR3 sequence: CASSQSMGETQYF. In DNA, the CDR3 is TGTGCCAGCAGCCAATCTATGGGCGAGACCCAGTACTTC.

The chain employs TRBV29-1 and TRBJ2-2; 9 nucleotides agree with TRBD1. J lost 0 bases, V lost 4 bases, and 0 bases had no gene match. The CDR3 is 14 amino acids. Germline assignment: CDR1 SQVTM and CDR2 ANQGSEA. The CDR3 DNA reads as TGCAGCGTTGGGACAGGGGCGAACACCGGGGAGCTGTTTTTT. This gives the protein CSVGTGANTGELFF.

This sequence joins TRBV4-2 and TRBJ1-2, with no clear D. Germline V gene lookup returns CDR1 LGHNA and CDR2 YNFKEQ. This CDR3 has 12 residues. V lost 0 bases and J 4 bases, leaving 3 bases between the germline ends. The DNA for the CDR3 is TGTGCCAGCAGCCAAGACTCCTATGGCTACACCTTC. Its translation is CASSQDSYGYTF.

The V call is TRBV14, the J call TRBJ2-3; no reliable D call. Germline V gene lookup returns CDR1 SGHDN and CDR2 FVKESK. V shed 6 bases and J shed 6 bases, with 13 bases lying between them. CDR3 size: 13 residues. CDR3 bases: TGTGCCAGCAGTCGAGGCCCCATGGATACGCAGTATTTT. Translating it yields CASSRGPMDTQYF.

The rearrangement uses TRBV4-3 and TRBJ2-2; no firm D call. Trimming shortened V by 3 bases and J by 2 bases, and 4 bases separated the two germline ends. Germline V CDR1 and CDR2: LGHNA, YSLEER. The CDR3 runs to 13 residues. CDR3 sequence reads: CASSHTNTGELFF. The CDR3 DNA follows: TGCGCCAGCAGCCATACAAACACCGGGGAGCTGTTTTTT.

This sequence joins TRBV6-5 and TRBJ1-4; the match to TRBD1 covers 10 bases. From germline, CDR1 is MNHEY and CDR2 SVGAGI. The CDR3 covers 16 residues. V shed 0 bases and J 11 bases; nucleotides not matched to a gene: 9. CDR3 nucleotides: TGTGCCAGCAGTTACTCCTCCGGGACAGGGGTCAGGAAACTGTTTTTT. Protein sequence: CASSYSSGTGVRKLFF.

The chain combines TRBV2 with TRBJ1-2; 11 bases are shared with TRBD1. The CDR3 loop spans 14 amino acids. Germline V lookup: CDR1 SNHLY, CDR2 FYNNEI. The junction had 7 bases not matched to a gene; V was cut back by 6 bases and J by 7 bases. The CDR3: CASSPRGTGGGYTF. CDR3 in DNA: TGTGCCAGCAGCCCCCGCGGGACAGGGGGTGGCTACACCTTC.

The V gene is TRBV5-1, the J gene TRBJ2-3; D might be TRBD2 (6 bases). Germline V gene lookup returns CDR1 SGHRS and CDR2 YFSETQ. The length of the CDR3 is 15 residues. Trimming took off 7 bases at V and 1 base at J, with 16 bases between the two ends. This chain's CDR3 is CASPGWGDCTDTQYF. CDR3 DNA: TGCGCCAGCCCAGGTTGGGGGGATTGCACAGATACGCAGTATTTT.

This clone has a single count. The J gene is TRBJ2-7, the V gene TRBV10-1, with 7 bases that match TRBD1. Germline V gene data show CDR1 as WNHNN and CDR2 as SYGVQD (reference sequence). The CDR3 sequence is 15 residues long. V trimming: 5 bases; J trimming: 3 bases; junction bases outside the gene matches: 10. The CDR3, as DNA: TGCGCCAGCAGTCCCTGTTGGGACAGATTCTACGAGCAGTACTTC. Translating it yields CASSPCWDRFYEQYF.

This rearrangement joins TRBV27 to TRBJ2-7; D is unresolved. The germline V gene has CDR1 MNHEY and CDR2 SMNVEV (reference sequence). The CDR3 length is 15 residues. V was trimmed by 2 bases and J by 2 bases, leaving 13 bases between them. CDR3 DNA: TGTGCCAGCAGTTTAGGGCAGGCATCGACCTACGAGCAGTACTTC. It yields the protein CASSLGQASTYEQYF.